This TCR beta chain stems from a study of liver allograft versus peripheral blood T cells. Looking at the study overall: Hepatic allograft T cell receptor repertoires were evaluated relative to those present in recipients' peripheral blood. Whole-study findings and limits: Repertoires found inside liver allografts reportedly differed from T cell receptor repertoires in peripheral blood.

With respect to this clonotype: What it binds is not known.

In germline, CDR1 is LNHDA, CDR2 SQIVND (reference sequence). The CDR3 spans 14 residues. V was clipped by 5 bases and J by 6 bases, with 14 bases between them. TCRdb re-called the reads through MiXCR, storing one row per CDR3 protein. The sample consists of 8,500 to 14,000 distinct CDR3 sequences, about 25% of them appearing once. This sequence originates from a human patient who had a liver transplant. Some of the T cells might come from the graft donor. The rearrangement uses TRBV19 and TRBJ1-5; D may be TRBD1 (6 bases). The CDR3 sequence is CASSFQGMSQPQHF. The CDR3 DNA follows: TGTGCCAGTAGTTTTCAGGGGATGAGTCAGCCCCAGCATTTT.